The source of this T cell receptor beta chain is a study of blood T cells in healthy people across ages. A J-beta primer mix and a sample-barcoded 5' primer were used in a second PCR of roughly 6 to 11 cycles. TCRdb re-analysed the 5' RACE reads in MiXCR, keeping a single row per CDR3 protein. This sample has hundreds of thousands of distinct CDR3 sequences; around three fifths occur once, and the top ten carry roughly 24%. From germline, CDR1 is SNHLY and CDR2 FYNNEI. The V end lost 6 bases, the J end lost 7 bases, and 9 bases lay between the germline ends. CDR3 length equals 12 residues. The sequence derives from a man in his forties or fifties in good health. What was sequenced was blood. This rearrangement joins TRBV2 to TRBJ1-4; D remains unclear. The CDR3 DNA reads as TGTGCCAGCAGGGGCTCCAGTGAAAAACTGTTTTTT. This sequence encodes CASRGSSEKLFF.